The 4 T cell receptor beta chains reported below all come from one sample, sequenced in a study of cytomegalovirus exposure and HLA in healthy donors. Primers included in the PCR were 60 Vbeta and 13 Jbeta primers. Using immunoSEQ multiplex PCR, the repertoire was profiled, and TCRdb retains in-frame clones only, with some absent. In total, the table holds 35,000 to 45,000 clones. The sequencing sample was made of PBMCs. All receptors come from a male donor in good health and CMV-seronegative.

The J gene is TRBJ1-5, the V gene TRBV19; the match to TRBD1 covers 10 bases. Germline CDR1 reads LNHDA; CDR2 reads SQIVND (reference sequence). The V gene end was trimmed by 9 bases and the J gene end by 7 bases; junction bases not matched to a gene: 15. This CDR3 is 16 amino acids long. In DNA, the CDR3 is TGTGCCAGCGCATTTACCGACAGGGGGCGCAGCCAGCCCCAGCATTTT. It specifies CASAFTDRGRSQPQHF.

This sequence joins TRBV5-6 and TRBJ2-7, with D unclear. The V gene lost 0 bases and the J gene lost 1 base, with 5 bases spanning the gap. This CDR3 contains 13 residues. Germline CDR1 and CDR2: SGHDT and YYEEEE. The CDR3 DNA reads as TGTGCCAGCAGCTTGGAGAGGTCCTACGAGCAGTACTTC. It is translated as CASSLERSYEQYF.

Comments on this clone: One junction end disagrees with the germline gene, perhaps due to a read error. The chain couples TRBV6-1 to TRBJ2-5, with D perhaps TRBD1 (5 bases). Germline V CDR1 and CDR2: MNHNS, SASEGT. There are 13 residues in the CDR3. This chain's CDR3 is CASSEIQDTSLNF. CDR3 in DNA: TGTGCCAGCAGTGAAATACAGGACACCTCATTGAACTTC.

The chain joins TRBV5-1 to TRBJ1-5; D unclear. The CDR3 length is 14 residues. Trimming pared 0 bases from V and 8 bases from J, leaving 12 bases between. CDR1 SGHRS and CDR2 YFSETQ come from the germline V gene. This CDR3 is CASSLGTPGEPQHF. In DNA form, the CDR3 reads TGCGCCAGCAGCTTGGGGACCCCCGGGGAGCCCCAGCATTTT.